Shown below are 7 T cell receptor beta chains from a single sample sequenced in a study of CD8 T cells in ankylosing spondylitis. TCRdb analysed the 5' RACE reads with MiXCR anew, one entry per CDR3 protein. Here the sample spans about 150,000 distinct CDR3 sequences, under 35% being singletons. The sample comprised synovial fluid, either unsorted or a sorted T cell fraction (not recorded which). These receptors all come from a male donor with ankylosing spondylitis.

This clonotype came up a few times. The genes are TRBV20-1 and TRBJ2-3; 9 bases line up with TRBD2. CDR3 length equals 15 residues. The ends lost 1 base at V and 1 base at J; junction bases unmatched: 3. Germline V gene data show CDR1 as DFQATT and CDR2 as SNEGSKA (reference sequence). The CDR3 nucleotides are TGCAGTGCTAGAGGTGCTAGCGGGGGCACAGATACGCAGTATTTT. It translates to CSARGASGGTDTQYF.

This clonotype was detected only a few times. The chain uses TRBV29-1 and TRBJ2-1, with 9 bases matching TRBD2. The V segment lost 5 bases and the J segment 8 bases; nucleotides outside the gene matches: 16. The CDR3 sequence is 16 residues long. Germline-derived CDR1 and CDR2 are SQVTM and ANQGSEA. The DNA of the CDR3 is TGCAGCGTTTTTGGGGCGGGAGGGCCGGTGAGGGATGAGCAGTTCTTC. Amino acids: CSVFGAGGPVRDEQFF.

This clonotype showed up many times. The chain uses TRBV11-2 and TRBJ2-1; 7 bases are shared with TRBD2. This CDR3 has 21 residues. Germline V gene sequence: CDR1 SGHAT, CDR2 FQNNGV. V was pared by 0 bases and J by 5 bases, with 22 bases of the junction left unmatched. The CDR3 coding sequence is TGTGCCAGCAGCTTAGATCGTCATTTCCGTAGGTCCAGCGGGGCAAACAATGAGCAGTTCTTC. Protein: CASSLDRHFRRSSGANNEQFF.

This clonotype came up many times. This chain links TRBV2 with TRBJ2-1; the match to TRBD2 covers 7 bases. This CDR3 is built from 15 residues. Trimming cost V 4 bases and J 0 bases; bases outside gene matches: 3. The germline CDR1 and CDR2 sequences are SNHLY and FYNNEI. The CDR3 bases are TGTGCCAGCAGTGTTGGCGGGAGCTCCTACAATGAGCAGTTCTTC. Amino acids: CASSVGGSSYNEQFF.

The chain uses TRBV25-1 and TRBJ1-1, with D perhaps TRBD1 (5 bases). With 1 base removed from V and 7 bases from J, the gap between germline ends came to 10 bases. This CDR3 region has 13 residues. The germline gives CDR1 MGHDK, CDR2 SYGVNS. The CDR3, as DNA: TGTGCCAGCAGTGAATTTGGGCAGGGTGAAGCTTTCTTT. Translation gives CASSEFGQGEAFF.

This clonotype occurred many times. V is TRBV10-3 and J is TRBJ2-5, with D unresolved. This CDR3 region has 12 residues. From germline, CDR1 is ENHRY and CDR2 SYGVKD. Deletions cut 4 bases from V and 5 bases from J, with 8 bases between. CDR3 sequence reads: CAISGMGETQYF. CDR3 sequence (DNA): TGTGCCATCAGTGGCATGGGGGAGACCCAGTACTTC.

The rearrangement uses TRBV11-2 and TRBJ1-1; D gene uncertain. This CDR3 is 16 amino acids long. CDR1 SGHAT and CDR2 FQNNGV come from the germline V gene. The V end was cut by 1 base, the J end by 2 bases, with 14 bases between. The CDR3 spells CASSLGLGWGNTEAFF. The CDR3 nucleotides read TGTGCCAGCAGCTTAGGTTTAGGGTGGGGAAACACTGAAGCTTTCTTT.